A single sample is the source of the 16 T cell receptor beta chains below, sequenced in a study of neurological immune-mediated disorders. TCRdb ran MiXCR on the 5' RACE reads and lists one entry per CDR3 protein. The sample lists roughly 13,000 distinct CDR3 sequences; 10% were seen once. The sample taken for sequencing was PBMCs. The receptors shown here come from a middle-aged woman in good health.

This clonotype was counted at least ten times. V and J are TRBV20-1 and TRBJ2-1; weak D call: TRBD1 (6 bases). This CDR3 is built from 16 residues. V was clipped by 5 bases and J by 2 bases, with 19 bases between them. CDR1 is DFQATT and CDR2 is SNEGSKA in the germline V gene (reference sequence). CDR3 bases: TGCAGTGCTGAGGGAGTCGCGCAGGGGACCTACAATGAGCAGTTCTTC. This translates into CSAEGVAQGTYNEQFF.

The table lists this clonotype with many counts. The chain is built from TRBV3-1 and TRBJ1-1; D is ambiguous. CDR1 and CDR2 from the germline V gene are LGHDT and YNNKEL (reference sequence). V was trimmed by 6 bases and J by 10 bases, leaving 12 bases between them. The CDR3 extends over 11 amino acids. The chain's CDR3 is CASSQRRRAFF. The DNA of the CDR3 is TGTGCCAGCAGTCAGCGACGGCGAGCTTTCTTT.

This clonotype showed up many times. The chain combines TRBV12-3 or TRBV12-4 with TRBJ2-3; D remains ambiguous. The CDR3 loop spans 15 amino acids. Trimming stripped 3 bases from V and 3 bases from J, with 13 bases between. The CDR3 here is CASSLQATATDTQYF. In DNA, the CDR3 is TGTGCCAGCAGTTTGCAGGCAACCGCGACAGATACGCAGTATTTT.

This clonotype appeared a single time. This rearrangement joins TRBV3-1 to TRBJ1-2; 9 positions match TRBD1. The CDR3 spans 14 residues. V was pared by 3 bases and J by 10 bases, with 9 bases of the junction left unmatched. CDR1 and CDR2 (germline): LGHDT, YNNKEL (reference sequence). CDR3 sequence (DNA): TGTGCCAGCAGCCATGGGGGACAGGGAGATGCCTACACCTTC. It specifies CASSHGGQGDAYTF.

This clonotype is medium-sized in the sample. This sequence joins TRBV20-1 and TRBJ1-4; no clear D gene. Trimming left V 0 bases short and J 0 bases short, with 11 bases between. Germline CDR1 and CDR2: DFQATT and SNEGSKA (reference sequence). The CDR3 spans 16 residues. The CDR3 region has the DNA TGCAGTGCTAGAGATCTAAGGGCGGCAACTAATGAAAAACTGTTTTTT. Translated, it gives CSARDLRAATNEKLFF.

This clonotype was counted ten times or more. The CDR3 spells CSVGANTEAFF. CDR3 DNA sequence: TGCAGCGTGGGAGCGAACACTGAAGCTTTCTTT. The V gene is TRBV29-1, the J gene TRBJ1-1; D remains unclear. CDR3 length: 11 residues. From germline, CDR1 is SQVTM and CDR2 ANQGSEA. Trimming removed 6 bases from V and 1 base from J, with 6 bases in between.

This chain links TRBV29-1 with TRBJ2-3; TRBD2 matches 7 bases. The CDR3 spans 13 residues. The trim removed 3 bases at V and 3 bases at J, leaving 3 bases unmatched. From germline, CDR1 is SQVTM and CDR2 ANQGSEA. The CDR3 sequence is CSVEGGGTDTQYF. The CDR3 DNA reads TGCAGCGTTGAGGGCGGGGGAACAGATACGCAGTATTTT.

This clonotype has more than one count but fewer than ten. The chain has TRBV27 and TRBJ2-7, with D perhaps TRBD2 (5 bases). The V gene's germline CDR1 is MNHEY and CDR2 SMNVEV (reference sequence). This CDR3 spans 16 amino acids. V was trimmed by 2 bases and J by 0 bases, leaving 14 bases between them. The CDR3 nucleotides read TGTGCCAGCAGTTTAGGGCGGGCAGCGAGCTCCTACGAGCAGTACTTC. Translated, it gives CASSLGRAASSYEQYF.

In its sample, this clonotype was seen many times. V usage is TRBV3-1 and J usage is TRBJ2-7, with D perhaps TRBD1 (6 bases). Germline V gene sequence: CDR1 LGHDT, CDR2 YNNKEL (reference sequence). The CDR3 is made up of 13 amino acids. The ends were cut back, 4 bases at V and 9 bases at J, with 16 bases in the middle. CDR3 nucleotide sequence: TGTGCCAGCAGCCGACCGGGACAACTTGGGCAGTACTTC. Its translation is CASSRPGQLGQYF.

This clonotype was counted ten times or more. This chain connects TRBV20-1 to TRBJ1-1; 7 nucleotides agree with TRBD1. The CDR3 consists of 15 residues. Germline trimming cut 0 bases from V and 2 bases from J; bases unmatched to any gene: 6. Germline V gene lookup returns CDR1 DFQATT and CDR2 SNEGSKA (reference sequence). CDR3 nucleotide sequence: TGCAGTGCTAGAGATGGGGGGACAGCTAACACTGAAGCTTTCTTT. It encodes CSARDGGTANTEAFF.

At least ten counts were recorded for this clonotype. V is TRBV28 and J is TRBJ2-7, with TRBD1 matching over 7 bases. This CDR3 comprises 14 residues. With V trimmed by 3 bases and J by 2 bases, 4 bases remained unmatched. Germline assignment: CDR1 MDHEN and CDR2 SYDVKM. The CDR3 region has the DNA TGTGCCAGCAGTTTGACAGGGCAGCCCTACGAGCAGTACTTC. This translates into CASSLTGQPYEQYF.

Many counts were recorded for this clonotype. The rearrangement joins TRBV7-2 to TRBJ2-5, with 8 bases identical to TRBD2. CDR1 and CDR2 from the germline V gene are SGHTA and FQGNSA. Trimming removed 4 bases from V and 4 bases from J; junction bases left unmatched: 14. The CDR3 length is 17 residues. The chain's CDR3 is CASSSTRGAGGSETQYF. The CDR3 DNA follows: TGTGCCAGCAGCTCCACCCGGGGGGCGGGAGGTTCAGAGACCCAGTACTTC.

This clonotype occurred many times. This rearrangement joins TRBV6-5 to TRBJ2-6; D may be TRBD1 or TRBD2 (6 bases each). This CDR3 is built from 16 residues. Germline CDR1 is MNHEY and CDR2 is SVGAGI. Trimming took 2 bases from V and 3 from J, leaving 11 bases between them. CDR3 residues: CASSYGKGGGANVLTF. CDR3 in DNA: TGTGCCAGCAGTTACGGGAAGGGGGGTGGGGCCAACGTCCTGACTTTC.

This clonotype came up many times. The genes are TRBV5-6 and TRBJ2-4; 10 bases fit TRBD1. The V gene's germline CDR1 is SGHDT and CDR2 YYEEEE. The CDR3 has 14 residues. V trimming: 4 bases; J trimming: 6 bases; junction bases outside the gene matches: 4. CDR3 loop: CASSLRDRGNIQYF. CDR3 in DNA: TGTGCCAGCAGCCTCCGGGACAGGGGAAACATTCAGTACTTC.

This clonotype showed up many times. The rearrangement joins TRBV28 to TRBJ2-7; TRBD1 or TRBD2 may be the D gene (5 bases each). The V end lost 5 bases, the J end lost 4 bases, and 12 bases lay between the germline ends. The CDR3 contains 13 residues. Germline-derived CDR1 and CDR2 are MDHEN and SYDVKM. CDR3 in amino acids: CASSISEGYEQYF. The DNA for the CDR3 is TGTGCCAGCAGTATAAGTGAGGGGTACGAGCAGTACTTC.

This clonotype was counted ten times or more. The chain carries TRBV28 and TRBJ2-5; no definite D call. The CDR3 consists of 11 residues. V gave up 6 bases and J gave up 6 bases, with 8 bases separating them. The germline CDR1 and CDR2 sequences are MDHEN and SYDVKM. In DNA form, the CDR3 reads TGTGCCAGCAGCCCTACACAGACCCAGTACTTC. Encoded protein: CASSPTQTQYF.